This T cell receptor (beta chain) comes out of a study of Ad26.COV2.S vaccination and SARS-CoV-2 variants. At the level of the study: Of the COV1001 trial arms, the Ad26.COV2.S arm included the donor.

Libraries were prepared by immunoSEQ multiplex PCR; TCRdb keeps only in-frame clonotypes and omits some of them. Altogether some 400,000 clones are present, 70% to 90% being singletons, with the ten largest covering about 1.9%. On this clone itself: Antigen specificity is unknown.

The treatment was: 15 to 20 received Ad26.COV2.S at low or high dose, single or two shots; roughly five received placebo; per-sample allocation not given. Each sample was drawn 63 days after the first injection (of vaccine or placebo). Trimming left V 4 bases short and J 2 bases short, with 19 bases between. The CDR3 is 17 residues long. From germline, CDR1 is MDHEN and CDR2 SYDVKM. General observations from the study: Measurements of TCR breadth and depth may have given underestimates of the total T cell responses. Comparable non-spike TCR breadth was observed in vaccine and placebo recipients.

The sample in question was peripheral blood, obtained in a trial of Ad26.COV2.S vaccine versus placebo. V usage is TRBV28 and J usage is TRBJ2-3; D might be TRBD2 (7 bases). This sequence originates from a person aged 18 to 65 who received the Ad26.COV2.S COVID-19 vaccine or a placebo. The CDR3 region has the DNA TGTGCCAGCAGTTCTCCACAAAGGGGGGGGCACACAGATACGCAGTATTTT. This codes for CASSSPQRGGHTDTQYF.